The 29 T cell receptor beta chains listed next were all sequenced from one sample in a study of T cells in Graves' hyperthyroidism and ophthalmopathy. RNA transcripts yielded amplified TCR beta CDR3 regions. Carried out on the TCR CDR3, a first-round RT-PCR used the HTBI primer set. TCRdb recomputed calls from the multiplex PCR reads with MiXCR, one row per CDR3 protein. The top ten clones hold roughly 7% of a sample with 550,000 to 600,000 distinct CDR3 sequences, 12% to 15% of them seen once. Sequencing input: blood. The receptors here all came from a woman aged 18-35 years with Graves' ophthalmopathy.

This clonotype was counted ten times or more. The V and J genes are TRBV11-2 and TRBJ2-2, with D possibly TRBD1 on 6 matching bases. Trimming left V 5 bases short and J 5 bases short, with 18 bases between. The length of the CDR3 is 16 residues. The V gene's germline CDR1 is SGHAT and CDR2 FQNNGV. CDR3: CASSPPGRGNTGELFF. The CDR3, as DNA: TGTGCCAGCAGCCCACCGGGCAGGGGAAATACCGGGGAGCTGTTTTTT. Looking up the rest from reference TRBV11-2 and TRBJ2-2 gives the full variable domain: EAGVAQSPRYKIIEKRQSVAFWCNPISGHATLYWYQQILGQGPKLLIQFQNNGVVDDSQLPKDRFSAERLKGVDSTLKIQPAKLEDSAVYLCASSPPGRGNTGELFFGEGSRLTVL.

Only a few counts were recorded for this clonotype. The J gene is TRBJ2-5, the V gene TRBV6-1; a weak D match, TRBD2 (7 bases). The V gene lost 7 bases and the J gene lost 5 bases, with 20 bases spanning the gap. The CDR3 consists of 15 residues. CDR1 and CDR2 from the germline V gene are MNHNS and SASEGT. The CDR3 region is CASIGGVAARETQYF. The CDR3 coding sequence is TGTGCCAGCATAGGGGGGGTGGCAGCAAGGGAGACCCAGTACTTC.

The table lists this clonotype with many counts. V gene TRBV7-8 combines with J gene TRBJ2-4; 9 nucleotides match TRBD2. The CDR3 is 16 amino acids. Germline V gene sequence: CDR1 SGHVS, CDR2 FQNEAQ. Losses at the gene ends were 5 bases for V and 3 bases for J; bases not matched to a gene: 8. The CDR3 coding sequence is TGTGCCAGCAGCCCAGCGGGGGGCTGGGGCAAAAACATTCAGTACTTC. It is translated as CASSPAGGWGKNIQYF.

This clonotype was observed many times. The rearrangement joins TRBV20-1 to TRBJ1-1; D is unresolved. Per germline, CDR1 DFQATT and CDR2 SNEGSKA (reference sequence). The CDR3 extends over 13 amino acids. Trimming removed 0 bases at V and 1 base at J, with 6 bases between. The CDR3 reads CSAREVGNTEAFF. The CDR3 region has the DNA TGCAGTGCTAGAGAGGTAGGGAACACTGAAGCTTTCTTT.

This clonotype has a count of ten or more. The chain employs TRBV6-1 and TRBJ1-2; 10 bases match TRBD1. The CDR3 length is 14 residues. Losses at the gene ends were 6 bases for V and 4 bases for J; bases not matched to a gene: 5. Germline loops: CDR1 MNHNS, CDR2 SASEGT. The CDR3 sequence is CASRGTGEFYGYTF. The CDR3 DNA reads as TGTGCCAGCAGGGGGACAGGGGAATTCTATGGCTACACCTTC.

The J gene is TRBJ1-5, the V gene TRBV20-1; the D is unclear. The germline V gene has CDR1 DFQATT and CDR2 SNEGSKA (reference sequence). V was trimmed by 2 bases and J by 4 bases, leaving 9 bases between them. The CDR3 extends over 13 amino acids. CDR3 residues: CSARMAVNQPQHF. The DNA for the CDR3 is TGCAGTGCTAGAATGGCAGTTAATCAGCCCCAGCATTTT.

The rearrangement uses TRBV10-3 and TRBJ2-3; D ambiguous. The CDR3 loop spans 15 amino acids. The ends were cut back, 0 bases at V and 2 bases at J, with 9 bases in the middle. Germline V lookup: CDR1 ENHRY, CDR2 SYGVKD. The CDR3, as DNA: TGTGCCATCAGTGAGTCGAAGCGTATCACAGATACGCAGTATTTT. Its protein is CAISESKRITDTQYF.

This clonotype was detected a few times. CDR3 protein: CSATKRPPERKSHNEQFF. The CDR3 DNA reads as TGCAGTGCAACTAAAAGGCCCCCCGAGCGGAAATCCCACAATGAGCAGTTCTTC. The chain is built from TRBV20-1 and TRBJ2-1, with D perhaps matching TRBD2 (5 bases). This CDR3 is 18 amino acids long. Germline V lookup: CDR1 DFQATT, CDR2 SNEGSKA (reference sequence). V lost 6 bases and J 5 bases, leaving 29 bases between the germline ends.

This clonotype occurred many times. The chain employs TRBV12-3 or TRBV12-4 and TRBJ2-7; possible D gene TRBD1, 5 bases. With 1 base removed from V and 6 bases from J, the gap between germline ends came to 13 bases. CDR3 length: 14 amino acids. The CDR3 is CASSLGQGLSEQYF. The CDR3 region has the DNA TGTGCCAGCAGTTTAGGGCAGGGATTGAGCGAGCAGTACTTC.

This clonotype was seen many times. CDR3 region: CSARDPGTGQETQYF. CDR3 bases: TGCAGTGCTAGAGATCCTGGGACAGGGCAAGAGACCCAGTACTTC. The chain is built from TRBV20-1 and TRBJ2-5, with 9 nucleotides matching TRBD1. This CDR3 has 15 amino acids. The trim removed 0 bases at V and 2 bases at J, leaving 4 bases unmatched. CDR1 and CDR2 (germline): DFQATT, SNEGSKA (reference sequence).

This clonotype occurred many times. The V gene is TRBV5-1, the J gene TRBJ2-7; no definite D call. V lost 0 bases to trimming and J lost 4 bases, with 20 bases between them. Germline V gives CDR1 SGHRS, CDR2 YFSETQ. CDR3 length: 17 amino acids. CDR3 amino acids: CASSLGYEVDHIYEQYF. The CDR3, as DNA: TGCGCCAGCAGCTTGGGGTACGAGGTCGACCACATTTACGAGCAGTACTTC.

The genes are TRBV6-1 and TRBJ2-7; D is perhaps TRBD1 (5 bases). CDR3 size: 11 residues. V was trimmed by 5 bases and J by 12 bases, leaving 14 bases between them. Per the germline V gene, CDR1 is MNHNS and CDR2 is SASEGT. CDR3 sequence: CASSSGPGRYF. DNA for the CDR3: TGTGCCAGCAGTTCGGGTCCAGGGCGGTACTTC.

The sample holds many counts of this clonotype. The genes are TRBV6-1 and TRBJ2-1, with 7 bases that match TRBD2. Trimming removed 6 bases from V and 13 bases from J; junction bases left unmatched: 24. This CDR3 region has 17 residues. Germline CDR1 and CDR2: MNHNS and SASEGT. The CDR3 DNA follows: TGTGCCAGCAGCGCCCAGGTTCGACGCGGGAGCCCCGGAGACCAGTTCTTC. Residues: CASSAQVRRGSPGDQFF.

This clonotype was counted at least ten times. The chain joins TRBV28 to TRBJ1-2; 7 bases are a match to TRBD1. The V gene's germline CDR1 is MDHEN and CDR2 SYDVKM. V lost 7 bases, J lost 5 bases, and 4 bases stayed unmatched. This CDR3 region has 12 residues. The CDR3 DNA reads TGTGCCAGCAAGGGGGCCAGATATGGCTACACCTTC. This sequence encodes CASKGARYGYTF.

This clonotype appeared many times. The chain joins TRBV7-9 to TRBJ1-4; D unclear. Trimming took off 3 bases at V and 8 bases at J, with 19 bases between the two ends. The CDR3 sequence is 16 residues long. From germline, CDR1 is SEHNR and CDR2 FQNEAQ (reference sequence). CDR3: CASSFFQVGATEKLFF. DNA for the CDR3: TGTGCCAGCAGCTTTTTCCAAGTTGGAGCGACAGAAAAACTGTTTTTT.

This clonotype was observed many times. This chain links TRBV7-2 with TRBJ2-7, with D possibly matching TRBD1 (7 bases). V was trimmed by 3 bases and J by 2 bases, leaving 14 bases between them. The CDR3 is 15 amino acids. The germline gives CDR1 SGHTA, CDR2 FQGNSA. The CDR3 sequence: CASSFQGGPTYEQYF. For the CDR3, the DNA is TGTGCCAGCAGCTTCCAGGGGGGTCCCACCTACGAGCAGTACTTC.

This clonotype was seen repeatedly, ten times or more. The rearrangement uses TRBV30 and TRBJ1-4; D is ambiguous. CDR1 GTSNPN and CDR2 SVGIG come from the germline V gene (reference sequence). CDR3 length equals 12 residues. Trimming pared 2 bases from V and 8 bases from J, leaving 9 bases between. The CDR3 protein is CAWSIGEEKLFF. Here the CDR3 DNA reads TGTGCCTGGAGTATCGGGGAAGAAAAACTGTTTTTT.

In this sample, this clonotype turned up many times. V is TRBV20-1 and J is TRBJ2-7; 7 positions agree with TRBD1. The CDR3 runs 18 residues. V gave up 1 base and J gave up 0 bases; unmatched junction bases: 15. Germline V lookup: CDR1 DFQATT, CDR2 SNEGSKA (reference sequence). The CDR3 protein is CSARGTEGADSSSYEQYF. The CDR3 nucleotides are TGCAGTGCTAGAGGGACCGAGGGGGCGGACTCGAGCTCCTACGAGCAGTACTTC.

This clonotype showed up many times. The DNA of the CDR3 is TGTGCCAGCTCACCTGAGGGAGATACGCAGTATTTT. Translating gives CASSPEGDTQYF. The gene calls are TRBV18 and TRBJ2-3; TRBD2 might be the D (5 bases). This CDR3 is built from 12 residues. Trimming pared 3 bases from V and 5 bases from J, leaving 6 bases between. Germline CDR1 KGHSH, CDR2 LQKENI.

About this clonotype: A read error is the likely source, as a far larger clone sits one nucleotide away. J is TRBJ2-1 and V is TRBV11-3; 8 bases are a match to TRBD2. The CDR3 sequence is 14 residues long. Germline V gives CDR1 SGHNT, CDR2 YENEEA. DNA for the CDR3: TGTGCCAACAGCGGGGGTAGCTCCTACAATGAGCAGTTCTTC. It yields the protein CANSGGSSYNEQFF.

The chain couples TRBV20-1 to TRBJ2-2, with 8 bases aligning to TRBD2. From germline, CDR1 is DFQATT and CDR2 SNEGSKA (reference sequence). CDR3 length: 15 residues. The V and J ends lost 1 base and 5 bases, in that order; junction bases with no gene match: 6. The CDR3 sequence is CSARAPGLVTGELFF. CDR3 nucleotides: TGCAGTGCTAGAGCACCGGGACTAGTGACCGGGGAGCTGTTTTTT.

The rearrangement joins TRBV19 to TRBJ1-1; 7 positions agree with TRBD1. V was pared by 4 bases and J by 3 bases, with 8 bases of the junction left unmatched. Germline CDR1 LNHDA, CDR2 SQIVND (reference sequence). This CDR3 region has 15 residues. CDR3 coding DNA: TGTGCCAGTAGTACCCGACAGGGACCGGACACTGAAGCTTTCTTT. Its translation: CASSTRQGPDTEAFF.

This clonotype was observed many times. This chain joins TRBV30 and TRBJ2-2, with 8 bases identical to TRBD1. Germline V gene sequence: CDR1 GTSNPN, CDR2 SVGIG (reference sequence). V lost 2 bases, J lost 5 bases, and 4 bases stayed unmatched. The length of the CDR3 is 14 residues. CDR3 nucleotide sequence: TGTGCCTGGAGTACAGGGGGAAGGACCGGGGAGCTGTTTTTT. Protein sequence: CAWSTGGRTGELFF.

This clonotype was counted a few times. A read error may produce the germline difference seen at one junction end. This chain joins TRBV6-1 and TRBJ2-7; 15 bases fit TRBD2. This CDR3 spans 17 amino acids. Germline CDR1 MNHNS, CDR2 SASEGT. CDR3 loop: CAGSATTPGLAGGEQYF. The DNA of the CDR3 is TGTGCCGGCAGTGCTACTACTCCGGGACTAGCGGGAGGCGAGCAGTACTTC.

This clonotype was recorded a few times. This chain connects TRBV27 to TRBJ1-2; D uncertain. V was clipped by 2 bases and J by 4 bases, with 17 bases between them. Germline V lookup: CDR1 MNHEY, CDR2 SMNVEV (reference sequence). The CDR3 loop spans 16 amino acids. CDR3 nucleotides: TGTGCCAGCAGTTTAGGCGTCCCCCCCAGGTCCTATGGCTACACCTTC. This translates into CASSLGVPPRSYGYTF.

This clonotype was observed a handful of times. The rearrangement joins TRBV7-9 to TRBJ1-5, with TRBD1 as a possible D gene (5 bases). Germline CDR1 is SEHNR and CDR2 is FQNEAQ (reference sequence). V was clipped by 1 base and J by 0 bases, with 13 bases between them. The CDR3 runs 17 residues. The CDR3 bases are TGTGCCAGCAGCTTAGGAGCCCTGGGGGGTAGCAATCAGCCCCAGCATTTT. Its translation is CASSLGALGGSNQPQHF.

This clonotype came up many times. The chain links TRBV29-1 to TRBJ1-5, with D perhaps TRBD1 (5 bases). CDR3 length: 13 residues. Germline V lookup: CDR1 SQVTM, CDR2 ANQGSEA. Trimming took 6 bases from V and 2 from J, leaving 11 bases between them. CDR3 sequence reads: CSVQGGGNQPQHF. The CDR3 DNA reads as TGCAGCGTGCAGGGAGGGGGCAATCAGCCCCAGCATTTT.

V gene TRBV6-2 or TRBV6-3 combines with J gene TRBJ2-7; either TRBD1 or TRBD2 may fit D (5 bases each). The CDR3 is 15 amino acids. Germline CDR1 is MNHEY and CDR2 is SVGEGT. The V gene lost 4 bases and the J gene lost 1 base, with 14 bases spanning the gap. This CDR3 is CASSSIRDPSYEQYF. The CDR3 bases are TGTGCCAGCAGTTCGATCCGGGACCCTTCCTACGAGCAGTACTTC.

The sample holds many counts of this clonotype. V is TRBV7-8 and J is TRBJ2-7, with D maybe TRBD2 (6 bases). CDR1 is SGHVS, CDR2 FQNEAQ, per germline. The CDR3 extends over 15 amino acids. The V end lost 6 bases, the J end lost 2 bases, and 17 bases lay between the germline ends. CDR3 loop: CASRGSGLAPYEQYF. Written as DNA, the CDR3 is TGTGCCAGCAGGGGAAGCGGGCTAGCTCCCTACGAGCAGTACTTC.